This T cell receptor beta chain originates from a study of shared clonotypes between healthy human individuals. This clone showed up just a few times. Method: immunoSEQ multiplex PCR; TCRdb's copy keeps in-frame clones and lacks some. The sample yields over a million clones, around 78% seen once. Sequenced sample: memory CD4+ T cells from PBMCs. The subset is: CD45RA-negative fraction. The sequence was obtained from a man between 18 and 29 years old in good health. Some clones in this sample may be carry-over from other donors' samples.

CDR3 loop: CSARGPGTQYF. The CDR3 region has the DNA TGCAGTGCTAGGGGGCCTGGGACCCAGTACTTC. The chain links TRBV20-1 to TRBJ2-5, with D maybe TRBD1 (5 bases). Germline V gives CDR1 DFQATT, CDR2 SNEGSKA (reference sequence). Trimming cost V 3 bases and J 7 bases, with 9 bases left between them. The CDR3 runs to 11 residues.